This TCR beta chain was captured in a study of blood T cell repertoires in COVID-19. The table came from immunoSEQ multiplex PCR; TCRdb's copy has only in-frame clones and leaves some out. The sample consists of about 150,000 clones, roughly 84% of them appearing once. The ends lost 3 bases at V and 5 bases at J; junction bases unmatched: 5. The CDR3 spans 13 residues. Germline values: CDR1 SGDLS, CDR2 YYNGEE. The receptor comes from a woman between 45 and 65 years old who had recovered from COVID-19. Sequencing was carried out using PBMCs or T cells enriched from blood (not recorded which). The rearrangement joins TRBV9 to TRBJ2-7; 7 nucleotides align to TRBD2. Written as DNA, the CDR3 is TGTGCCAGCAGCGCTAGCGGTGGGAACGAGCAGTACTTC. This sequence encodes CASSASGGNEQYF.